This T cell receptor (beta chain) stems from a study of Ad26.COV2.S vaccination and SARS-CoV-2 variants. Profiling relied on immunoSEQ multiplex PCR, and the TCRdb table lists in-frame clones only, not all of them. The sample includes roughly 250,000 clones, 87% of them seen just once. Stated treatment: roughly 18 received Ad26.COV2.S at low or high dose, single or two shots; roughly 5 received placebo; per-sample allocation not given. After the first vaccine or placebo injection, samples were drawn on day 63. The donor's status was that of an adult aged 18-55 years in Boston. The trim removed 5 bases at V and 6 bases at J, leaving 7 bases unmatched. The CDR3 consists of 14 residues. Per the germline V gene, CDR1 is SEHNR and CDR2 is FQNEAQ (reference sequence).

The source was peripheral blood, collected in a trial of Ad26.COV2.S vaccine versus placebo. The J gene is TRBJ1-2, the V gene TRBV7-9, with 9 bases that match TRBD1. The receptor was isolated from a person aged 18-60 years who received the Ad26.COV2.S COVID-19 vaccine or a placebo. CDR3 residues: CASSNTGGIDGYTF. CDR3 DNA: TGTGCCAGCAGCAATACAGGGGGCATCGATGGCTACACCTTC.